The T cell receptor beta chain described here comes from a study of blood T cell repertoires in COVID-19. Turning to the study itself: COVID-19 samples, acute and convalescent, were from the United States, Italy and Spain.

V lost 9 bases and J lost 5; bases outside the gene matches: 7. The germline V gene has CDR1 MDHEN and CDR2 SYDVKM. This CDR3 spans 14 amino acids. Assay used: immunoSEQ multiplex PCR; TCRdb lists only in-frame clones, some missing. The table lists approximately 290,000 clones, roughly 89% of them singletons. Sequences were obtained from PBMCs or T cells enriched from blood (not recorded which). This clonotype was sampled from a woman between 18 and 29 years old with acute COVID-19. The V gene is TRBV28, the J gene TRBJ1-6, with 7 bases that match TRBD1. The CDR3 loop reads CASERTGNNSPLHF. CDR3 nucleotide sequence: TGTGCCAGTGAAAGGACAGGAAATAATTCACCCCTCCACTTT. The variable domain in full, with the rest retrieved from reference TRBV28 and TRBJ1-6, is DVKVTQSSRYLVKRTGEKVFLECVQDMDHENMFWYRQDPGLGLRLIYFSYDVKMKEKGDIPEGYSVSREKKERFSLILESASTNQTSMYLCASERTGNNSPLHFGNGTRLTVT.